A single sample is the source of the 3 T cell receptor beta chains below, sequenced in a study of cytomegalovirus exposure and HLA in healthy donors (dated by TCRdb to about 2017). The library was made by the immunoSEQ multiplex PCR assay. The multiplex PCR relied on a mix of 60 forward primers for TCR Vbeta segments and 13 reverse primers for TCR Jbeta segments. This immuneACCESS table, as held by TCRdb, lists in-frame sequences with V and J called but not all clones. Of the missing ones, under half trace to an unresolved V gene in checked studies; the others have no known cause. This sample lists under 150,000 clones; 63% were detected once. The leading ten clones occupy 10% of the sample. What was sequenced was PBMCs. These receptors all stem from a man aged 40-50 years in good health and CMV-seropositive.

The chain has TRBV5-5 and TRBJ1-5; a possible D gene is TRBD1 (5 bases). The CDR3 is 17 amino acids. Looked up from germline, CDR1 is SGHKS and CDR2 is YYEKEE (reference sequence). Between the trimmed V and J ends, which lost 4 bases and 11 bases, there was a span of 28 bases. The CDR3 nucleotides read TGTGCCAGCAGCGCGAAGCCATTCGACACAGGATCCTCAGCCCAGCATTTT. It encodes CASSAKPFDTGSSAQHF.

This chain connects TRBV15 to TRBJ2-7; TRBD1 agrees at 9 bases. The germline CDR1 and CDR2 sequences are LNHNV and YYDKDF (reference sequence). The CDR3 sequence is 17 residues long. J lost 2 bases, V lost 1 base, and 9 bases had no gene match. CDR3 sequence (DNA): TGTGCCACCAGCAGAGGTTTGGGGACAGGGAAAACCTACGAGCAGTACTTC. Its translation is CATSRGLGTGKTYEQYF.

J is TRBJ2-5 and V is TRBV27; D possibly corresponds to TRBD2 (7 bases). V shed 2 bases and J shed 7 bases, with 11 bases lying between them. The CDR3 length is 13 residues. The germline gives CDR1 MNHEY, CDR2 SMNVEV (reference sequence). The CDR3 bases are TGTGCCAGCAGTTTAGAAGGGGGGGCGACCCAGTACTTC. Encoded protein: CASSLEGGATQYF.